Reported below is one T cell receptor (beta chain). The antigen remains undetermined. The record originates from a study of blood T cells in healthy people across ages. The study's findings and limits: Strong correlation linked observed beta diversity and percent naive T cells.

It was with a sample-barcoded 5' primer and a J-beta primer mix that a second PCR of roughly 6 to 12 cycles was run. Each TCR beta cDNA got a 12-nucleotide random molecular identifier. TCRdb re-called the 5' RACE reads through MiXCR, storing one row per CDR3 protein. The repertoire includes roughly 1.4 million distinct CDR3 sequences, around 59% of them detected once, and 6.5% to 8.5% sits in the top ten. The germline CDR1 and CDR2 sequences are SEHNR and FQNEAQ (reference sequence). V lost 2 bases, J lost 11 bases, and 12 bases lay in between. CDR3 length: 12 residues. Sequences were obtained from blood. The source is a man between 18 and 35 years old in good health. The chain links TRBV7-9 to TRBJ2-5; D is undetermined. CDR3 sequence: CASSLPYNEQYF. In DNA, the CDR3 is TGTGCCAGCAGCTTACCGTACAATGAGCAGTACTTC.